The 15 T cell receptor beta chains given below trace back to one sample, sequenced in a study of T cell changes during pregnancy in multiple sclerosis. TCRdb's copy holds only in-frame clones and misses some; the assay was immunoSEQ multiplex PCR. The data show about 70,000 clones, almost 95% seen once. Here the sequenced sample was peripheral blood, taken before pregnancy. The receptor set was obtained from a female donor with multiple sclerosis, enrolled in a pregnancy study.

The rearrangement uses TRBV14 and TRBJ2-1; possible D gene TRBD2, 5 bases. V was clipped by 0 bases and J by 0 bases, with 15 bases between them. The length of the CDR3 is 18 residues. From germline, CDR1 is SGHDN and CDR2 FVKESK. In DNA, the CDR3 is TGTGCCAGCAGCCAAGAAGGACTTCCCCAGAGCTCCTACAATGAGCAGTTCTTC. This translates into CASSQEGLPQSSYNEQFF.

The genes are TRBV5-5 and TRBJ2-3; D might be TRBD2 (5 bases). The V end was cut by 0 bases, the J end by 5 bases, with 13 bases between. The germline V gene has CDR1 SGHKS and CDR2 YYEKEE (reference sequence). The CDR3 is 15 amino acids. The CDR3 DNA sequence: TGTGCCAGCAGCTTGGAGGTGGGAGTCGTAGATACGCAGTATTTT. This gives the protein CASSLEVGVVDTQYF.

V and J are TRBV6-1 and TRBJ2-3; 11 positions agree with TRBD2. Germline V gene data show CDR1 as MNHNS and CDR2 as SASEGT. The CDR3 spans 17 residues. The J segment lost 0 bases and the V segment lost 4 bases, leaving 6 bases of the junction unmatched. Written as DNA, the CDR3 is TGTGCCAGCAGTGCTCCGGGACTAGCGGTTAGCACAGATACGCAGTATTTT. This gives the protein CASSAPGLAVSTDTQYF.

The chain couples TRBV5-1 to TRBJ1-2, with TRBD1 identical over 8 bases. V lost 5 bases to trimming and J lost 3 bases; unmatched junction nucleotides: 9. The CDR3 is made up of 15 amino acids. Germline CDR1 reads SGHRS; CDR2 reads YFSETQ. This chain's CDR3 is CASRQRTGIDYGYTF. In nucleotides, the CDR3 is TGCGCCAGCAGGCAGAGGACAGGGATAGACTATGGCTACACCTTC.

The chain recombines TRBV2 with TRBJ2-7, with 8 bases aligning to TRBD1. The CDR3 contains 12 residues. Trimming at V came to 10 bases and at J to 0 bases, leaving 2 bases not matched to a gene. CDR1 and CDR2 (germline): SNHLY, FYNNEI. The CDR3 DNA sequence: TGTGCCACCCAGGGGGCCTCCTACGAGCAGTACTTC. Its protein product is CATQGASYEQYF.

The CDR3 spells CASSILRQTSNQPQHF. The CDR3 DNA sequence: TGTGCCAGTAGTATATTACGACAGACTAGCAATCAGCCCCAGCATTTT. V gene TRBV19 combines with J gene TRBJ1-5; the D gene is possibly TRBD1 (5 bases). Germline CDR1 LNHDA, CDR2 SQIVND (reference sequence). The CDR3 covers 16 residues. Trimming removed 2 bases at V and 0 bases at J, with 11 bases between.

This clone turned up a few times. This chain joins TRBV7-9 and TRBJ2-7, with 7 nucleotides matching TRBD2. The CDR3 is made up of 14 amino acids. V dropped 5 bases and J dropped 5; count of bases not matched to a gene: 9. Germline values: CDR1 SEHNR, CDR2 FQNEAQ (reference sequence). The CDR3 loop is CASSPYGLVHEQYF. The CDR3 nucleotides read TGTGCCAGCAGCCCTTACGGACTAGTCCACGAGCAGTACTTC. Complete variable domain (other parts from reference TRBV7-9 and TRBJ2-7): DTGVSQNPRHKITKRGQNVTFRCDPISEHNRLYWYRQTLGQGPEFLTYFQNEAQLEKSRLLSDRFSAERPKGSFSTLEIQRTEQGDSAMYLCASSPYGLVHEQYFGPGTRLTVT.

The chain combines TRBV28 with TRBJ2-6; 7 nucleotides align to TRBD1. V lost 3 bases, J lost 3 bases, and 5 bases stayed unmatched. CDR3 length equals 16 residues. CDR1 and CDR2 from the germline V gene are MDHEN and SYDVKM. The CDR3 nucleotides are TGTGCCAGCAGTTTGTACAGGGGATTTGGGGCCAACGTCCTGACTTTC. Its translation: CASSLYRGFGANVLTF.

The rearrangement links TRBV6-5 to TRBJ2-7, with D possibly being TRBD1 (6 bases). V lost 1 base, J lost 6 bases, and 10 bases lay in between. The germline V gene has CDR1 MNHEY and CDR2 SVGAGI. This CDR3 spans 13 amino acids. The CDR3 DNA reads as TGTGCCAGCAGTTACTTACAGGGTTCCGAGCAGTACTTC. Translated: CASSYLQGSEQYF.

The chain combines TRBV28 with TRBJ1-4; D is possibly TRBD1 (6 bases). The CDR3 covers 17 residues. Trimming removed 5 bases from V and 4 bases from J, with 20 bases in between. CDR1 is MDHEN, CDR2 SYDVKM, per germline. CDR3 sequence: CASSIHGGAGLNEKLFF. CDR3 in DNA: TGTGCCAGCAGTATCCACGGGGGGGCGGGCCTTAATGAAAAACTGTTTTTT.

The rearrangement links TRBV14 to TRBJ2-7, with TRBD2 matching 8 bases. Germline values: CDR1 SGHDN, CDR2 FVKESK. Trimming took 5 bases from V and 4 from J; bases not matched to a gene: 10. The CDR3 has 15 amino acids. CDR3 bases: TGTGCCAGCAGCATGGGACTAGGCCTTAAATACGAGCAGTACTTC. Its translation is CASSMGLGLKYEQYF.

V usage is TRBV27 and J usage is TRBJ2-7; D may be TRBD1 (5 bases). Trimming shortened V by 1 base and J by 3 bases, and 10 bases separated the two germline ends. This CDR3 spans 14 amino acids. Germline V CDR1 and CDR2: MNHEY, SMNVEV (reference sequence). CDR3 protein: CASSLYRGHYEQYF. The CDR3 coding sequence is TGTGCCAGCAGTTTATATCGCGGACACTACGAGCAGTACTTC.

CDR3 sequence reads: CSVEKQGGPFLYNEQFF. The CDR3 nucleotides are TGCAGCGTTGAAAAGCAAGGGGGTCCCTTTCTATACAATGAGCAGTTCTTC. The chain recombines TRBV29-1 with TRBJ2-1; D perhaps matches TRBD1 (6 bases). The germline V and J ends were trimmed by 2 bases and 4 bases, with 21 bases remaining between them. Germline loops: CDR1 SQVTM, CDR2 ANQGSEA. The CDR3 totals 17 residues.

The chain joins TRBV14 to TRBJ2-5, with TRBD1 identical over 9 bases. There are 15 residues in the CDR3. Germline CDR1 is SGHDN and CDR2 is FVKESK. V lost 5 bases to trimming and J lost 5 bases; unmatched junction nucleotides: 9. DNA for the CDR3: TGTGCCAGCAGCGGATGGGACAGGGCCGGGGAGACCCAGTACTTC. Translating gives CASSGWDRAGETQYF.

This clone was seen once. This sequence joins TRBV7-9 and TRBJ2-7; D call uncertain. Germline V gene lookup returns CDR1 SEHNR and CDR2 FQNEAQ (reference sequence). The CDR3 consists of 11 residues. V lost 5 bases and J 7 bases, leaving 9 bases between the germline ends. The CDR3 spells CASSTVWEQYF. CDR3 coding DNA: TGTGCCAGCAGCACGGTTTGGGAGCAGTACTTC.